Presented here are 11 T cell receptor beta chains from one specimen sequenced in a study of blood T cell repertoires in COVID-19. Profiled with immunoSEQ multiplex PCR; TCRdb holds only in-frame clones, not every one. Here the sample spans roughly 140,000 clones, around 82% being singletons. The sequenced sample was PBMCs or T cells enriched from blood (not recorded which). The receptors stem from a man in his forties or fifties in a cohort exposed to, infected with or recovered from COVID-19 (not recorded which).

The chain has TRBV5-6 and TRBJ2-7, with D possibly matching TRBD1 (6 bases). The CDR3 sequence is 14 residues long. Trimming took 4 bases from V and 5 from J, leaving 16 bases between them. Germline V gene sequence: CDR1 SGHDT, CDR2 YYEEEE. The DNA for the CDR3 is TGTGCCAGCAGCCTTAGACAGGCACTAAACGAGCAGTACTTC. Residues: CASSLRQALNEQYF. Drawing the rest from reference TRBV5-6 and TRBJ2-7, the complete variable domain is DAGVTQSPTHLIKTRGQQVTLRCSPKSGHDTVSWYQQALGQGPQFIFQYYEEEERQRGNFPDRFSGHQFPNYSSELNVNALLLGDSALYLCASSLRQALNEQYFGPGTRLTVT.

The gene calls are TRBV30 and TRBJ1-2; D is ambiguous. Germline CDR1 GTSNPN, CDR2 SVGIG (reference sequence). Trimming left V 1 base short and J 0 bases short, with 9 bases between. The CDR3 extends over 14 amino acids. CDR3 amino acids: CAWSALRANYGYTF. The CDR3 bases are TGTGCCTGGAGTGCCCTCCGAGCTAACTATGGCTACACCTTC. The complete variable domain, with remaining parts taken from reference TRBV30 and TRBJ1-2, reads SQTIHQWPATLVQPVGSPLSLECTVEGTSNPNLYWYRQAAGRGLQLLFYSVGIGQISSEVPQNLSASRPQDRQFILSSKKLLLSDSGFYLCAWSALRANYGYTFGSGTRLTVV.

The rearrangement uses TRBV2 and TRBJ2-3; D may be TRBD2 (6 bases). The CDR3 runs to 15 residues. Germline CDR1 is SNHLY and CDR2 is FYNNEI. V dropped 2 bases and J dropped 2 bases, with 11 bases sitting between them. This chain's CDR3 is CASSERGLNTDTQYF. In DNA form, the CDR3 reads TGTGCCAGCAGTGAAAGAGGACTAAACACAGATACGCAGTATTTT.

CDR3 loop: CASSSRDRAFGEQFF. As DNA, the CDR3 is TGTGCCAGCAGCTCCCGGGACAGGGCCTTCGGTGAGCAGTTCTTC. This chain uses TRBV7-6 with TRBJ2-1; 9 bases agree with TRBD1. CDR3 length: 15 residues. CDR1 and CDR2 (germline): SGHVS, FNYEAQ. V shed 4 bases, J shed 9 bases, and the junction held 10 bases outside the gene matches.

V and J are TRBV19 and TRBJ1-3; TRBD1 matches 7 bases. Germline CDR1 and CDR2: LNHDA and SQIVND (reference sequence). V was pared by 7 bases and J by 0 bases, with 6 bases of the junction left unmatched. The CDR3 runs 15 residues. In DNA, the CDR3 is TGTGCCAGTACCCAGGGGGACAGCTCTGGAAACACCATATATTTT. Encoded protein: CASTQGDSSGNTIYF.

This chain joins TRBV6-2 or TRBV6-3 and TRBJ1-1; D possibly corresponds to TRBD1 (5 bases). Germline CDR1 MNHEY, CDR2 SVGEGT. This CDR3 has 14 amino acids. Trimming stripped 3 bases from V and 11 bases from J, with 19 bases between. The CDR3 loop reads CASSYLDRGDSAFF. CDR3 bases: TGTGCCAGCAGTTATCTAGACCGGGGGGATTCGGCTTTCTTT.

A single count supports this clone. The CDR3 sequence: CASSEHTSNSNQPQHF. CDR3 DNA sequence: TGTGCCAGCAGTGAACATACAAGTAATAGCAATCAGCCCCAGCATTTT. The rearrangement links TRBV6-1 to TRBJ1-5; D is ambiguous. Germline V CDR1 and CDR2: MNHNS, SASEGT. This CDR3 spans 16 amino acids. Trimming pared 2 bases from V and 0 bases from J, leaving 11 bases between.

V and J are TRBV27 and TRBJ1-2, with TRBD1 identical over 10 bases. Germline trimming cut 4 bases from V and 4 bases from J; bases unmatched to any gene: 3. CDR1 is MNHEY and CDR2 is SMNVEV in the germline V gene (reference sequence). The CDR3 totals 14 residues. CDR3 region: CASSSGTGVYGYTF. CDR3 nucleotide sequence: TGTGCCAGCAGTTCCGGGACAGGGGTCTATGGCTACACCTTC.

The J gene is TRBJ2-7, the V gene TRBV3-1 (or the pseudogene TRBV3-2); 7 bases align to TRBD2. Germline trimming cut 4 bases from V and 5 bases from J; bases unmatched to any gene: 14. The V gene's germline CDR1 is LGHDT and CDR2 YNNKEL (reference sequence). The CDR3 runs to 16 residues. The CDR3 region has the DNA TGTGCCAGCAGCCTTGATCGGGGCGCTAGCGGAGACGAGCAGTACTTC. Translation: CASSLDRGASGDEQYF.

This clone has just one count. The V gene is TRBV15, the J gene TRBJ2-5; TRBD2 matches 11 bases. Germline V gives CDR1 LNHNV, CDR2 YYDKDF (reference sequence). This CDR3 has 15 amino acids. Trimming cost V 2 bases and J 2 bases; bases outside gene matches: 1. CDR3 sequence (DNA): TGTGCCACCAGCAGACGACTAGCGGGGCAAGAGACCCAGTACTTC. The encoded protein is CATSRRLAGQETQYF. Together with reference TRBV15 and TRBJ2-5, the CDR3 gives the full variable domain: DAMVIQNPRYQVTQFGKPVTLSCSQTLNHNVMYWYQQKSSQAPKLLFHYYDKDFNNEADTPDNFQSRRPNTSFCFLDIRSPGLGDTAMYLCATSRRLAGQETQYFGPGTRLLVL.

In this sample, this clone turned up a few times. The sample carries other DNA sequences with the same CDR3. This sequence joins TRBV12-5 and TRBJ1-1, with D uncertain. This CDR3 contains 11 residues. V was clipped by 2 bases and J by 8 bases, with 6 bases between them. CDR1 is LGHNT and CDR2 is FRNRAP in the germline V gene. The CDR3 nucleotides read TGTGCTAGTGGTTTGAGCAGGGAAGCTTTCTTT. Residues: CASGLSREAFF.